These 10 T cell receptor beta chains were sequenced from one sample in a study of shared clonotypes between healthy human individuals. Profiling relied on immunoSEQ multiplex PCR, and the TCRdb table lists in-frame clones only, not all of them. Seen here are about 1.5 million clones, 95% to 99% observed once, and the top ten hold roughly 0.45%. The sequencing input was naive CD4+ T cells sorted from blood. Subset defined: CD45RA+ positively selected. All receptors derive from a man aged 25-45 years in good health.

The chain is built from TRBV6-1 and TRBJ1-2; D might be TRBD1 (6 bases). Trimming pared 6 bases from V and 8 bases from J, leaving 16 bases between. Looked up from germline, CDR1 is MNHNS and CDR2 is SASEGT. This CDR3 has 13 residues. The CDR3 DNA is TGTGCCAGCAGCCCTCTTCCAGGGGACGGCTACACCTTC. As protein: CASSPLPGDGYTF.

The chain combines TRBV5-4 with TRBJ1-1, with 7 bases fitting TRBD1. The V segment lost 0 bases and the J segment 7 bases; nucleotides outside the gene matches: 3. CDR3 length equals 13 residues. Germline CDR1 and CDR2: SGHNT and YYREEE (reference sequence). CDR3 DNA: TGTGCCAGCAGCTTGGTGGGACAGTTTGAAGCTTTCTTT. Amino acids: CASSLVGQFEAFF.

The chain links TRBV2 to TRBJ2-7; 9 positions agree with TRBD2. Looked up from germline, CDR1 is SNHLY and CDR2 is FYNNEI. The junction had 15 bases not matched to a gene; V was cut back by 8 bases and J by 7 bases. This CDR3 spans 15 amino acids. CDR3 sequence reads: CASRLAAAPYREQYF. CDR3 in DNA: TGTGCCAGCCGACTAGCGGCCGCCCCATATAGGGAGCAGTACTTC.

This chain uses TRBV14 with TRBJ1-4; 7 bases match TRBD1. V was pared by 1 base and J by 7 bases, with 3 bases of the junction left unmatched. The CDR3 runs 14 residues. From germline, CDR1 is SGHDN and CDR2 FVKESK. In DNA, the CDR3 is TGTGCCAGCAGCCAAGGACAGGGAAGTGAAAAACTGTTTTTT. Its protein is CASSQGQGSEKLFF. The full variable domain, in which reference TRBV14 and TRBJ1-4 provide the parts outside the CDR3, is EAGVTQFPSHSVIEKGQTVTLRCDPISGHDNLYWYRRVMGKEIKFLLHFVKESKQDESGMPNNRFLAERTGGTYSTLKVQPAELEDSGVYFCASSQGQGSEKLFFGSGTQLSVL.

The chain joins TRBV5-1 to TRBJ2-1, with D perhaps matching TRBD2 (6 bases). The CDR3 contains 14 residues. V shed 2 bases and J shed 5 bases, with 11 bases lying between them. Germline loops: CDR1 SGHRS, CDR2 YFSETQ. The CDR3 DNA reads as TGCGCCAGCAGCTTCAGCGGGTTGGACAATGAGCAGTTCTTC. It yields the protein CASSFSGLDNEQFF.

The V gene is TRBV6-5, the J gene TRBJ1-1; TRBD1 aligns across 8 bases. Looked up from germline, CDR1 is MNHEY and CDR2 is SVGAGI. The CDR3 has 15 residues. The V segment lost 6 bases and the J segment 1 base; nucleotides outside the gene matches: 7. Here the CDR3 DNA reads TGTGCCAGCAGCCGACCGACAGGGGAGAACACTGAAGCTTTCTTT. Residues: CASSRPTGENTEAFF.

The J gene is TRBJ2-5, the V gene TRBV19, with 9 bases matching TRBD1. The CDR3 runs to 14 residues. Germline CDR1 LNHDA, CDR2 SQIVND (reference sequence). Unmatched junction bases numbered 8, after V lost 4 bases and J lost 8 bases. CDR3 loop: CASSTVSQGATQYF. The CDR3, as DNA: TGTGCCAGTAGTACAGTTTCACAGGGGGCAACCCAGTACTTC.

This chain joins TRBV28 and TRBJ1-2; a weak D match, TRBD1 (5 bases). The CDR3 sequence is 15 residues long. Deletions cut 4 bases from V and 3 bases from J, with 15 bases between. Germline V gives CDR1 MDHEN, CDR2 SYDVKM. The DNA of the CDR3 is TGTGCCAGCAGTTCGAATACTTTGGGGCACTATGGCTACACCTTC. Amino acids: CASSSNTLGHYGYTF.

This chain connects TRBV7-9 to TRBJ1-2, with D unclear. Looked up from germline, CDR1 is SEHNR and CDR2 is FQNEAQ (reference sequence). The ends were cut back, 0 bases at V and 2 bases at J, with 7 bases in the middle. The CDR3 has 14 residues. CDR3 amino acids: CASSLAATNYGYTF. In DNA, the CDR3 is TGTGCCAGCAGCTTAGCGGCCACCAACTATGGCTACACCTTC.

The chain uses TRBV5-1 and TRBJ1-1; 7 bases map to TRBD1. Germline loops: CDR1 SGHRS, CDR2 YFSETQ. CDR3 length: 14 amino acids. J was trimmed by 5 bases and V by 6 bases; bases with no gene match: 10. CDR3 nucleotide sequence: TGCGCCAGCACCAGGACAGGAGGGGAAACTGAAGCTTTCTTT. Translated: CASTRTGGETEAFF.